A selection of T cell receptor beta chains follows, all from one sample in a study of PD-L1 blockade in urothelial cancer. Using immunoSEQ multiplex PCR, the repertoire was profiled, and TCRdb retains in-frame clones only, with some absent. The sample consists of 65,000 to 90,000 clones, 80% to 85% of them appearing once. This specimen consisted of PBMCs, obtained around atezolizumab (anti-PD-L1) treatment. These TCRs come from a woman in her seventies with urothelial cancer. Each CDR3 is given with its conserved first and last residue. Each record gives: J gene, V gene, clone size, D gene, CDR3 DNA, CDR3 protein. A D gene is named only where the DNA matches it firmly. Only some rows state a clone size, as once, few, many or a class for expanded clones.

TRBJ1-3	TRBV10-1	few	NA	TGCGCCAGCAGTGGGACAGCCGGAAACACCATATATTTT	CASSGTAGNTIYF
TRBJ2-2	TRBV7-2	NA	NA	TGTGCCAGCAGCTTAGTCCTAAACACCGGGGAGCTGTTTTTT	CASSLVLNTGELFF
TRBJ2-1	TRBV28	once	TRBD1	TGTGCCAGCAGTTTATGGGGCAGGGGGTCCTACAATGAGCAGTTCTTC	CASSLWGRGSYNEQFF
TRBJ2-2	TRBV6-5	few	TRBD1	TGTGCCAGCAGACCGACAGGGGCCGGGGAGCTGTTTTTT	CASRPTGAGELFF
TRBJ2-1	TRBV7-9	NA	TRBD2	TGTGCCAGCAGCTTAGGACTAGCGGGGCCCAATGAGCAGTTCTTC	CASSLGLAGPNEQFF
TRBJ2-2	TRBV4-1	NA	TRBD2	TGCGCCAGCAGTCTGACTAGCGGGGGGATGAACACCGGGGAGCTGTTTTTT	CASSLTSGGMNTGELFF
TRBJ2-5	TRBV7-9	few	TRBD2	TGTGCCAGCAGCTTAACCCGACTAGCGGGAGTCGAGACCCAGTACTTC	CASSLTRLAGVETQYF
TRBJ2-1	TRBV4-3	NA	TRBD2	TGCGCCAGCAGCCAAGGTTCTAGCGGGGTGTATGAGCAGTTCTTC	CASSQGSSGVYEQFF
TRBJ1-2	TRBV28	NA	NA	TGTGCCAGCAGTTTATCCGAGTCGCGGGGACGAAACTATGGCTACACCTTC	CASSLSESRGRNYGYTF
TRBJ1-1	TRBV30	NA	TRBD1	TGTGCCTGGAGTTCAGGGGGCACTGAAGCTTTCTTT	CAWSSGGTEAFF
TRBJ2-6	TRBV9	NA	NA	TGTGCCAGCAAAAACGGCTCTGGGGCCAACGTCCTGACTTTC	CASKNGSGANVLTF
TRBJ1-1	TRBV5-1	once	NA	TGCGCCAGCAACCCCTCTGGGCTGCTGAACACTGAAGCTTTCTTT	CASNPSGLLNTEAFF
TRBJ1-2	TRBV14	NA	NA	TGTGCCAGCAGCCAAGATCCGAGTGTGATGGGCTACACCTTC	CASSQDPSVMGYTF
TRBJ1-1	TRBV18	many	NA	TGTGCCAGCTCCCCCCCCAGCGGCACTGAAGCTTTCTTT	CASSPPSGTEAFF
TRBJ2-5	TRBV11-2	few	TRBD2	TGTGCCAGCAGCCGCGTGACTAGCGGGTACCAAGAGACCCAGTACTTC	CASSRVTSGYQETQYF
TRBJ2-5	TRBV15	many	TRBD2	TGTGCCACCAGGGCGGGAGGGCCGGGAGAGACCCAGTACTTC	CATRAGGPGETQYF
TRBJ2-3	TRBV10-2	NA	NA	TGCGCCAGCAGTAGCTCCGCTAGCCCGCCGGGTACGCAGTATTTT	CASSSSASPPGTQYF